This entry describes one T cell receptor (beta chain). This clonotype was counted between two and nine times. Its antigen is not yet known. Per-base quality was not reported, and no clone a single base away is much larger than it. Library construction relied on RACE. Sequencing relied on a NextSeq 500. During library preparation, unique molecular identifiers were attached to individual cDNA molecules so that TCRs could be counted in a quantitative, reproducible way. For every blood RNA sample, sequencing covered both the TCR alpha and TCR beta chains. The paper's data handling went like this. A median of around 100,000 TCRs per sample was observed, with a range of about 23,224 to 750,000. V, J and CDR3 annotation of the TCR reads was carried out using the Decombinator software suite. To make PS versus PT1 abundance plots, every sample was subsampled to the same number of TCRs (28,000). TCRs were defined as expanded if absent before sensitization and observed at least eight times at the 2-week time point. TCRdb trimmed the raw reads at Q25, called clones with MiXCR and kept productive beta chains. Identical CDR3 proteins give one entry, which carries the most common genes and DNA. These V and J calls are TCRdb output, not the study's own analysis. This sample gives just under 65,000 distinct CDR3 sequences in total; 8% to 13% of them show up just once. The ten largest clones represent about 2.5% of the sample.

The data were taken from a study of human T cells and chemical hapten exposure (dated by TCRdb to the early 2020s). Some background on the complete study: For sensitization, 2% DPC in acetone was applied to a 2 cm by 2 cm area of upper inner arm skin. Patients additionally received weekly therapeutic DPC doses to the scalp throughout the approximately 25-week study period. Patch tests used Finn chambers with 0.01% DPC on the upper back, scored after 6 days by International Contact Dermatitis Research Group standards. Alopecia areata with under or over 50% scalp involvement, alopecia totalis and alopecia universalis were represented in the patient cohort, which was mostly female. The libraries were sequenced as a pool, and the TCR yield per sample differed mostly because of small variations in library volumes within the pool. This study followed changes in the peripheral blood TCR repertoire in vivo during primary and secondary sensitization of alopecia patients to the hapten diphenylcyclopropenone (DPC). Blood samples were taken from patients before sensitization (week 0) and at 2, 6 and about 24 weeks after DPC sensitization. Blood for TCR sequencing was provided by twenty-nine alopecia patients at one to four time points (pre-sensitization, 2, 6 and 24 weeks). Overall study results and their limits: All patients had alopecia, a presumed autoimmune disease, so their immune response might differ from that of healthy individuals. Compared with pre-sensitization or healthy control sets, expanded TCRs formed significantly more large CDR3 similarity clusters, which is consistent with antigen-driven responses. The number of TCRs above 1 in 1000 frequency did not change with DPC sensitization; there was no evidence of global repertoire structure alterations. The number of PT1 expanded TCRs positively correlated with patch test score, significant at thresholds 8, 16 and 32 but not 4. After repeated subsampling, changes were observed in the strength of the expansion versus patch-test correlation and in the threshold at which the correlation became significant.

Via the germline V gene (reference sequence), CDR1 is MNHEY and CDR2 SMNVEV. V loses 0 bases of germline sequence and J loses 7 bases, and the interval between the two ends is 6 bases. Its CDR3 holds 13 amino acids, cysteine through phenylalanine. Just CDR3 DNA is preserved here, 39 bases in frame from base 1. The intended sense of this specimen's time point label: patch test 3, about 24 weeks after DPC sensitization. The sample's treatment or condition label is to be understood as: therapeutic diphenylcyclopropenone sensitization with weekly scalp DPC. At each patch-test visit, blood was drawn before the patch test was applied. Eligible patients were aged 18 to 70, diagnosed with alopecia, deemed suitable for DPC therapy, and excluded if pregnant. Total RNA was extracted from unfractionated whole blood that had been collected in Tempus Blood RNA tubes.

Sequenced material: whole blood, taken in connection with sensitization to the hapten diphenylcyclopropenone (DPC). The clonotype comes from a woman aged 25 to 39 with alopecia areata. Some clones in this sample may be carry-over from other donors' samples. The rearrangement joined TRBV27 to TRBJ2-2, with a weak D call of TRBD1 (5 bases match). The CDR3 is CASSLSQGGELFF. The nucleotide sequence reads TGTGCCAGCAGTTTATCCCAGGGCGGGGAGCTGTTTTTT.